The 4 T cell receptor beta chains below come from one sample, sequenced in a study of blood T cell repertoires in COVID-19. Using immunoSEQ multiplex PCR, the repertoire was profiled, and TCRdb retains in-frame clones only, with some absent. The profile shows some 140,000 clones, about 90% of them singletons. The sequenced sample was peripheral blood. The receptors derive from a middle-aged man with acute or convalescent COVID-19.

The chain joins TRBV28 to TRBJ1-1; 7 bases match TRBD1. CDR1 and CDR2 (germline): MDHEN, SYDVKM. This CDR3 contains 14 residues. Trimming took 6 bases from V and 6 from J; bases not matched to a gene: 10. CDR3 in amino acids: CASSLEQGLAEAFF. In DNA form, the CDR3 reads TGTGCCAGCAGCCTGGAACAGGGGCTGGCTGAAGCTTTCTTT. Based on the CDR3 plus reference TRBV28 and TRBJ1-1, the full variable domain is DVKVTQSSRYLVKRTGEKVFLECVQDMDHENMFWYRQDPGLGLRLIYFSYDVKMKEKGDIPEGYSVSREKKERFSLILESASTNQTSMYLCASSLEQGLAEAFFGQGTRLTVV.

This chain connects TRBV29-1 to TRBJ1-5, with TRBD1 matching over 10 bases. V was pared by 5 bases and J by 3 bases, with 4 bases of the junction left unmatched. From germline, CDR1 is SQVTM and CDR2 ANQGSEA. This CDR3 region has 14 residues. The DNA for the CDR3 is TGCAGCGTTTCCGGGACAGGGGTCAATCAGCCCCAGCATTTT. It specifies CSVSGTGVNQPQHF.

This chain uses TRBV7-9 with TRBJ2-6; TRBD1 matches at 9 bases. The CDR3 length is 17 residues. The ends lost 5 bases at V and 0 bases at J; junction bases unmatched: 5. Germline-derived CDR1 and CDR2 are SEHNR and FQNEAQ (reference sequence). This chain's CDR3 is CASSLQGAVSGANVLTF. The DNA for the CDR3 is TGTGCCAGCAGCCTACAGGGGGCGGTCTCTGGGGCCAACGTCCTGACTTTC. Complete variable domain (other parts from reference TRBV7-9 and TRBJ2-6): DTGVSQNPRHKITKRGQNVTFRCDPISEHNRLYWYRQTLGQGPEFLTYFQNEAQLEKSRLLSDRFSAERPKGSFSTLEIQRTEQGDSAMYLCASSLQGAVSGANVLTFGAGSRLTVL.

The V and J genes are TRBV4-1 and TRBJ2-7, with 7 bases that match TRBD1. The length of the CDR3 is 15 residues. V lost 2 bases and J lost 3; bases outside the gene matches: 7. In germline, CDR1 is MGHRA, CDR2 YSYEKL. The CDR3 nucleotides are TGCGCCAGCAGCCAACCAGACAGGGTCGGCTACGAGCAGTACTTC. This encodes CASSQPDRVGYEQYF.